This T cell receptor (beta chain) stems from a study of CD8 T cells in ankylosing spondylitis. Notes on the study in general: Clones tied to disease were said to be significantly enriched in matched ankylosing spondylitis synovial fluid. Clones linked to the disease showed a CD8+ phenotype. They occurred at relatively low frequencies in peripheral blood.

Libraries for TCR beta were made by quantitative 5'-RACE with molecular barcodes. TCRdb used MiXCR to reprocess the 5' RACE reads, holding one entry per CDR3 protein. This sample carries about 140,000 distinct CDR3 sequences, around a third of them seen once, and the ten largest clones take 6%. The table lists this clonotype with a few counts. Its target is not known. Germline CDR1 and CDR2: SSHAT and FNYEAQ (reference sequence). The CDR3 has 14 residues. The V gene lost 0 bases and the J gene lost 1 base, with 3 bases spanning the gap. Sequences were obtained from synovial fluid, either unsorted or a sorted T cell fraction (not recorded which). This TCR was recovered from a male donor with ankylosing spondylitis. The genes are TRBV7-7 and TRBJ2-2, with unresolved D. The CDR3 loop reads CASSLAMNTGELFF. In nucleotides, the CDR3 is TGTGCCAGCAGCTTAGCGATGAACACCGGGGAGCTGTTTTTT.